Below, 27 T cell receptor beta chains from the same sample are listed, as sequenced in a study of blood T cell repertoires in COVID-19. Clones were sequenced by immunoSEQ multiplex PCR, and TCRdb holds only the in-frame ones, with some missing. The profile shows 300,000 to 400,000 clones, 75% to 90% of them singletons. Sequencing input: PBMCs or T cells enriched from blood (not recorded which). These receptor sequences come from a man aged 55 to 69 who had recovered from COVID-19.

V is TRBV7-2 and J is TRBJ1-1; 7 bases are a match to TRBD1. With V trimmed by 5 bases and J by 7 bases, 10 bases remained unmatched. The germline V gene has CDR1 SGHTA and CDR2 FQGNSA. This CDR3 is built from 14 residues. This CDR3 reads CASSTPGQVGEAFF. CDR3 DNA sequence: TGTGCCAGCAGCACGCCCGGACAGGTCGGTGAAGCTTTCTTT.

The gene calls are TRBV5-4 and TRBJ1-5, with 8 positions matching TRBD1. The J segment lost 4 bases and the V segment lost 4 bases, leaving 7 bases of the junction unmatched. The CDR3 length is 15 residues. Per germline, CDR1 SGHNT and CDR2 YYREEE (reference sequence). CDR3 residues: CASSPGTGENQPQHF. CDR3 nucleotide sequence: TGTGCCAGCAGCCCGGGGACAGGAGAAAATCAGCCCCAGCATTTT.

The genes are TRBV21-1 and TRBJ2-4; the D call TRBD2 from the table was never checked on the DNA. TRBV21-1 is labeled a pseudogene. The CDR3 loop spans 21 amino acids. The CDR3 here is CASSRPLPGLAAYGSKNIQYF. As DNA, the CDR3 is TGTGCCAGCAGCAGACCTCTTCCGGGACTAGCGGCCTACGGGTCCAAAAACATTCAGTACTTC.

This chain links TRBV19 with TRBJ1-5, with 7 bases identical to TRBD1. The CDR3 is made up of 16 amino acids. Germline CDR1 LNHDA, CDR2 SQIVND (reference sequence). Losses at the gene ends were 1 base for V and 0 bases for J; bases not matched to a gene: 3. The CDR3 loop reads CASSIGQGYSNQPQHF. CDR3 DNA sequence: TGTGCCAGTAGTATAGGACAGGGATATAGCAATCAGCCCCAGCATTTT.

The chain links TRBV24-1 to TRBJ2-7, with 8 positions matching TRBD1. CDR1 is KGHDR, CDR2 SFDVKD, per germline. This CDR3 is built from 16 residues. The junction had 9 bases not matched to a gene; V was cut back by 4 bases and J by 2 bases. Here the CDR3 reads CATSDTSGGAPYEQYF. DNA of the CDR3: TGTGCCACCAGTGACACTTCAGGGGGCGCCCCCTACGAGCAGTACTTC.

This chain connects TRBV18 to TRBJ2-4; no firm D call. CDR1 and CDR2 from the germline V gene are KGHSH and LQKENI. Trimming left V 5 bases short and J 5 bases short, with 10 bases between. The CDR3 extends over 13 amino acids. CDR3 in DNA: TGTGCCAGCTCATTAGCCGGTGAAAACATTCAGTACTTC. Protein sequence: CASSLAGENIQYF.

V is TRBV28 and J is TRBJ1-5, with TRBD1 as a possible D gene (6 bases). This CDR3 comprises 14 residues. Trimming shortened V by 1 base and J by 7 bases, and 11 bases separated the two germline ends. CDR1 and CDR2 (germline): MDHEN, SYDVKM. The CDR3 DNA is TGTGCCAGCAGTTTATCCGGGGGGCTCCAGCCCCAGCATTTT. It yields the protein CASSLSGGLQPQHF.

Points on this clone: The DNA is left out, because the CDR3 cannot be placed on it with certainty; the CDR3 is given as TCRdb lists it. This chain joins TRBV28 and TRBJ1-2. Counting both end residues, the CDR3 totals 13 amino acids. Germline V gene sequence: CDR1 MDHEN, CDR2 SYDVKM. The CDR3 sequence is CASSSSVNYGYTF.

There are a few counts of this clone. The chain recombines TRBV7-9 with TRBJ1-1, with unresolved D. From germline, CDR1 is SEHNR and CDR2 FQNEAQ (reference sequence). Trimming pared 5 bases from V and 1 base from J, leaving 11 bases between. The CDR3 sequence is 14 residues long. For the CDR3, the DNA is TGTGCCAGCAGCACTCATGCAGGGAACACTGAAGCTTTCTTT. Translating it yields CASSTHAGNTEAFF.

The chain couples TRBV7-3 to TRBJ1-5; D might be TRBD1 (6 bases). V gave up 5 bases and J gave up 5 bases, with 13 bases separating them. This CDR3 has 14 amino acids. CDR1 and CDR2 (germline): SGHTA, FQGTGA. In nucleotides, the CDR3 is TGTGCCAGCAGCCCAAGGGGGGGCGATCAGCCCCAGCATTTT. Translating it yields CASSPRGGDQPQHF.

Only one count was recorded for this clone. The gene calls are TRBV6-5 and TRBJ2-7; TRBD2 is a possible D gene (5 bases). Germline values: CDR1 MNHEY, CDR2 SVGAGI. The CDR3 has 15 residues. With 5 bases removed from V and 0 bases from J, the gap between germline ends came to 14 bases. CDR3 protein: CASSLNSAYSYEQYF. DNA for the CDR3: TGTGCCAGCAGTCTTAATAGCGCCTACTCCTACGAGCAGTACTTC.

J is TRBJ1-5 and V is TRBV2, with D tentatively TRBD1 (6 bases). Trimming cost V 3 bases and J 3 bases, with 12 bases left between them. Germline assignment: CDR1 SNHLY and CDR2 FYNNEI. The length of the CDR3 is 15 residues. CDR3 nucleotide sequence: TGTGCCAGCAGTGATCAGGGGCTAGACAATCAGCCCCAGCATTTT. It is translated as CASSDQGLDNQPQHF.

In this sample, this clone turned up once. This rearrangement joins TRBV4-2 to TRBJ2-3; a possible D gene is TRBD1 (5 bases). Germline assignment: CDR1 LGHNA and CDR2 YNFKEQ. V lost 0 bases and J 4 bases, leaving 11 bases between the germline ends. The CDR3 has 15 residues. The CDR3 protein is CASSQDGRVADTQYF. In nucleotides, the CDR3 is TGTGCCAGCAGCCAAGATGGCAGGGTCGCAGATACGCAGTATTTT.

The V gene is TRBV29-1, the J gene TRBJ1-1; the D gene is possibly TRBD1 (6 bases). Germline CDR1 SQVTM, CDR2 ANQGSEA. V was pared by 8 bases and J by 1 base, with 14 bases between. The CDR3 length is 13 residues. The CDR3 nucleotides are TGCAGCACCTTTAAGGGACAGAACACTGAAGCTTTCTTT. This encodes CSTFKGQNTEAFF.

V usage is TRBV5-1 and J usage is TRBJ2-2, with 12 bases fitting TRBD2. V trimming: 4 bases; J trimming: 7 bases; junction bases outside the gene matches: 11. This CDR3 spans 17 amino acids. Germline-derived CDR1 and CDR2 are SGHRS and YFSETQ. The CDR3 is CASSTGLTSGRHGELFF. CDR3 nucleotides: TGCGCCAGCAGCACGGGATTGACTAGCGGGAGACACGGGGAGCTGTTTTTT.

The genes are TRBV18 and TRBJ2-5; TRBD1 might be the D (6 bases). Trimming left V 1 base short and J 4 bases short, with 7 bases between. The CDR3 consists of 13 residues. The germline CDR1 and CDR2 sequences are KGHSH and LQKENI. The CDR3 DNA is TGTGCCAGCTCACCACAGGGGGTAGAGACCCAGTACTTC. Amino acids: CASSPQGVETQYF.

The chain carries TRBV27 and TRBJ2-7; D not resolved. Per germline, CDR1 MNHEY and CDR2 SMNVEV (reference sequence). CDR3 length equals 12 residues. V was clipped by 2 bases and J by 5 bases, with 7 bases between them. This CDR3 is CASSLRGHEQYF. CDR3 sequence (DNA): TGTGCCAGCAGTTTACGAGGTCACGAGCAGTACTTC.

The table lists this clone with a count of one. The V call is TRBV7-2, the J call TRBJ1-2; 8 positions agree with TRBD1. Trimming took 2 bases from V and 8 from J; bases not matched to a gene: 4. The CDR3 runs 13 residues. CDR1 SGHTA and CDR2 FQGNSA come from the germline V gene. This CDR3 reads CASSLNRGSGYTF. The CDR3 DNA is TGTGCCAGCAGCTTAAACAGGGGGTCAGGCTACACCTTC. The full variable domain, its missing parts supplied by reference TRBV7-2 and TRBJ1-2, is GAGVSQSPSNKVTEKGKDVELRCDPISGHTALYWYRQSLGQGLEFLIYFQGNSAPDKSGLPSDRFSAERTGGSVSTLTIQRTQQEDSAVYLCASSLNRGSGYTFGSGTRLTVV.

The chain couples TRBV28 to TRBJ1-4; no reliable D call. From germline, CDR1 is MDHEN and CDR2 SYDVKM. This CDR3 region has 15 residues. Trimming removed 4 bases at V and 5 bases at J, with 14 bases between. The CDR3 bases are TGTGCCAGCAGTTCGCCCGGGCGGGGAAATGAAAAACTGTTTTTT. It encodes CASSSPGRGNEKLFF.

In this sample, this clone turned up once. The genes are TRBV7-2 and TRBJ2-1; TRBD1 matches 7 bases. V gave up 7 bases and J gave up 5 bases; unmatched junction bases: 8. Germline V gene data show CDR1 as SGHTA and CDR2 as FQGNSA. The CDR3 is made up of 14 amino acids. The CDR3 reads CASKLGQTHNEQFF. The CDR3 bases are TGTGCCAGCAAGCTGGGACAGACCCACAATGAGCAGTTCTTC.

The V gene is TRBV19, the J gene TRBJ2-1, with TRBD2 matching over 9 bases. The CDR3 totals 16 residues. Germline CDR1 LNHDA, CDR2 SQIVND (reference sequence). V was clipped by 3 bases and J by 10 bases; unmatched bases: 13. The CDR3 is CASSMAGTSLQQEQFF. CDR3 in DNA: TGTGCCAGTAGTATGGCCGGGACTAGCTTACAACAGGAGCAGTTCTTC.

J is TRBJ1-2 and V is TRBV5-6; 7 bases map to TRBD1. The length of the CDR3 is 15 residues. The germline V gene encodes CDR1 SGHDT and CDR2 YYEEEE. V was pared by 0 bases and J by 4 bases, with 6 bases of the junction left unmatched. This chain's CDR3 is CASSLEGARGYGYTF. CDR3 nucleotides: TGTGCCAGCAGCTTGGAGGGGGCGCGGGGCTATGGCTACACCTTC.

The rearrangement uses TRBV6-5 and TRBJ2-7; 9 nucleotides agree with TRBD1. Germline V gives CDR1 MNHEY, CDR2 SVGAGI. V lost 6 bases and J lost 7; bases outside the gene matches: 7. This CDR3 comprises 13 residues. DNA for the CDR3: TGTGCCAGCAGCAAATGGGACAGGGAAGAGCAGTACTTC. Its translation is CASSKWDREEQYF.

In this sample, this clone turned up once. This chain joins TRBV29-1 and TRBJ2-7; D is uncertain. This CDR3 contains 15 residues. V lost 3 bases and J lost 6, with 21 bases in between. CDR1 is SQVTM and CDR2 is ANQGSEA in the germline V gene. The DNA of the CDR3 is TGCAGCGTTGATGGGTTCCGTCTTCAGGCCCGCGAGCAGTACTTC. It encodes CSVDGFRLQAREQYF.

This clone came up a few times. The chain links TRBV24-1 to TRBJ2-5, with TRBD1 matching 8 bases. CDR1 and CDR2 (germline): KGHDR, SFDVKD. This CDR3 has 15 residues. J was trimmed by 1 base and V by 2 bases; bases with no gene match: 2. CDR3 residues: CATSDWDRPQETQYF. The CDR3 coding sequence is TGTGCCACCAGTGATTGGGACAGGCCCCAAGAGACCCAGTACTTC.

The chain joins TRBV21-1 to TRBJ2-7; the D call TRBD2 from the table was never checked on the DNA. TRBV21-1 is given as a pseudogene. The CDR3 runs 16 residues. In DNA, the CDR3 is TGTGCCAGCAGCAAAACCCGGAGGGACTTTTCCTACGAGCAGTACTTC. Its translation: CASSKTRRDFSYEQYF.

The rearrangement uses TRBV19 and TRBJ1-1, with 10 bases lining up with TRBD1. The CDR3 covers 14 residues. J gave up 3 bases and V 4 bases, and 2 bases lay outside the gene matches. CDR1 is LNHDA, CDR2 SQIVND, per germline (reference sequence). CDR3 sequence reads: CASSRQGAYTEAFF. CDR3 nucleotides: TGTGCCAGTAGTAGACAGGGGGCTTACACTGAAGCTTTCTTT. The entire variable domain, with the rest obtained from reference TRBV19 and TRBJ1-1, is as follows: DGGITQSPKYLFRKEGQNVTLSCEQNLNHDAMYWYRQDPGQGLRLIYYSQIVNDFQKGDIAEGYSVSREKKESFPLTVTSAQKNPTAFYLCASSRQGAYTEAFFGQGTRLTVV.